The rows below give T cell receptor beta chains drawn from one sample of a study of T cell repertoires in cytomegalovirus infection. These TCRs' antigens remain unknown. A single record per CDR3 protein comes from TCRdb applying MiXCR to the reads. The repertoire has approximately 730,000 distinct CDR3 sequences, around a third of them found once; the top ten carry approximately 18%. Specimen: cultured PBMCs, collected from culture after CMV antigen stimulation. The receptors come from a human donor in good health (CMV status not recorded). Some clones in this sample may be carry-over from other donors' samples. CDR3s include the opening cysteine and the closing phenylalanine or tryptophan. A D gene is named only where the DNA matches it firmly. Part of the rows lack a size; the others show once, few, many or a class for expanded clones.

clone_size d_call j_call v_call cdr3_length cdr3_aa cdr3_nt
- TRBD1 TRBJ1-2 TRBV5-4 15 CASSQGTGINYGYTF TGTGCCAGCAGCCAAGGGACAGGGATTAACTATGGCTACACCTTC
- - TRBJ2-5 TRBV19 12 CASTTGAGTQYF TGTGCCAGCACAACGGGGGCCGGGACCCAGTACTTC
- - TRBJ1-1 TRBV3-1 13 CASSANIQDEAFF TGTGCCAGCAGCGCCAACATACAGGATGAAGCTTTCTTT
few TRBD2 TRBJ2-3 TRBV7-9 18 CASSLKLFGRGATDTQYF TGTGCCAGCAGCTTAAAGTTGTTCGGGCGGGGGGCCACAGATACGCAGTATTTT
- - TRBJ1-4 TRBV15 15 CATSRAGVTNEKLFF TGTGCCACCAGCAGAGCAGGGGTTACTAATGAAAAACTGTTTTTT
many - TRBJ1-5 TRBV7-8 15 CASSLGEYSNQPQHF TGTGCCAGCAGCTTAGGGGAATATAGCAATCAGCCCCAGCATTTT
few TRBD1 TRBJ1-3 TRBV20-1 16 CSATPQGALRGNTIYF TGCAGTGCTACCCCCCAGGGGGCGCTAAGAGGAAACACCATATATTTT
- - TRBJ2-5 TRBV12-3/TRBV12-4 13 CASSWAGQETQYF TGTGCCAGCAGTTGGGCGGGGCAAGAGACCCAGTACTTC
many TRBD1 TRBJ1-2 TRBV27 14 CASSLGGTGEGYTF TGTGCCAGCAGTTTAGGGGGCACAGGGGAAGGCTACACCTTC
- TRBD1 TRBJ2-5 TRBV7-8 16 CASSLTGQLIQETQYF TGTGCCAGCAGCCTTACGGGACAGCTAATCCAAGAGACCCAGTACTTC
- - TRBJ1-1 TRBV2 15 CASTIDRAMNTEAFF TGTGCCAGCACTATAGACCGAGCGATGAACACTGAAGCTTTCTTT
few - TRBJ1-1 TRBV10-3 13 CAINGQDNTEAFF TGTGCCATCAATGGACAAGATAACACTGAAGCTTTCTTT
- - TRBJ1-1 TRBV5-6 12 CASSLIYTEAFF TGTGCCAGCAGCTTGATATACACTGAAGCTTTCTTT
- - TRBJ2-7 TRBV10-3 15 CAISESRQLAGEQYF TGTGCCATCAGTGAGAGTCGACAGTTGGCGGGCGAGCAGTACTTC
- - TRBJ2-1 TRBV28 14 CASTELDPYNEQFF TGTGCCAGCACCGAATTGGACCCGTACAATGAGCAGTTCTTC
- TRBD2 TRBJ2-1 TRBV6-2/TRBV6-3 17 CASSYSGPAGVYNEQFF TGTGCCAGCAGTTATTCCGGGCCAGCGGGAGTTTACAATGAGCAGTTCTTC